The 29 T cell receptor beta chains listed next were all sequenced from one sample in a study of T cell changes during pregnancy in multiple sclerosis (dated by TCRdb to about 2019). Preparation of the library involved the immunoSEQ multiplex PCR assay. This is the immuneACCESS table as TCRdb keeps it, with only in-frame sequences that have V and J called. A part of the clones is gone; compared with another copy, unresolved V genes explain less than half, and the rest is unexplained. The sample table records tens of thousands of clones; roughly 92% of these occur just once. 3.5% to 4.5% of the sample is held by the ten biggest clonotypes. Sequencing used peripheral blood, obtained after pregnancy. Every receptor here comes from a female donor in good health, enrolled as a control in a pregnancy study.

The V gene is TRBV7-9, the J gene TRBJ2-7; possible D gene TRBD2, 5 bases. From germline, CDR1 is SEHNR and CDR2 FQNEAQ (reference sequence). Trimming left V 1 base short and J 0 bases short, with 16 bases between. The CDR3 runs 17 residues. The CDR3 coding sequence is TGTGCCAGCAGCTTAGATGGTGGCAGAACTAGCTCCTACGAGCAGTACTTC. Protein: CASSLDGGRTSSYEQYF.

Only a few counts were recorded for this clone. This chain links TRBV18 with TRBJ1-2, with TRBD1 identical over 10 bases. Germline V gene sequence: CDR1 KGHSH, CDR2 LQKENI. This CDR3 comprises 14 residues. J gave up 7 bases and V 0 bases, and 2 bases lay outside the gene matches. The CDR3 reads CASSPPTGGGGYTF. CDR3 sequence (DNA): TGTGCCAGCTCACCACCGACAGGGGGCGGTGGCTACACCTTC.

The chain recombines TRBV4-3 with TRBJ1-3; D possibly corresponds to TRBD1 (5 bases). The germline CDR1 and CDR2 sequences are LGHNA and YSLEER. Trimming cost V 3 bases and J 4 bases, with 13 bases left between them. The CDR3 runs 15 residues. The CDR3 region is CASSHILRAGNTIYF. The DNA of the CDR3 is TGCGCCAGCAGCCACATCCTCAGGGCCGGAAACACCATATATTTT.

The chain has TRBV5-6 and TRBJ1-5; TRBD1 matches 11 bases. Germline lookup yields CDR1 SGHDT and CDR2 YYEEEE. The J segment lost 1 base and the V segment lost 2 bases, leaving 5 bases of the junction unmatched. This CDR3 has 17 residues. The CDR3 spells CASSFWTGGLSNQPQHF. Written as DNA, the CDR3 is TGTGCCAGCAGCTTTTGGACAGGGGGCTTAAGCAATCAGCCCCAGCATTTT. The variable domain in full, completed from reference TRBV5-6 and TRBJ1-5, reads DAGVTQSPTHLIKTRGQQVTLRCSPKSGHDTVSWYQQALGQGPQFIFQYYEEEERQRGNFPDRFSGHQFPNYSSELNVNALLLGDSALYLCASSFWTGGLSNQPQHFGDGTRLSIL.

The chain recombines TRBV13 with TRBJ2-7, with 8 nucleotides matching TRBD2. Trimming took 0 bases from V and 4 from J; bases not matched to a gene: 11. Germline assignment: CDR1 PRHDT and CDR2 FYEKMQ (reference sequence). The CDR3 is made up of 17 amino acids. The CDR3 sequence is CASSLGGSGGLGYEQYF. The CDR3 DNA reads as TGTGCCAGCAGCTTAGGCGGCTCGGGAGGGCTGGGATACGAGCAGTACTTC.

This sequence joins TRBV29-1 and TRBJ2-7; D remains ambiguous. V was trimmed by 2 bases and J by 3 bases, leaving 8 bases between them. This CDR3 comprises 12 residues. Germline V gene sequence: CDR1 SQVTM, CDR2 ANQGSEA. CDR3 in DNA: TGCAGCGTTGAAACGGTTGGCTACGAGCAGTACTTC. Translating it yields CSVETVGYEQYF.

The gene calls are TRBV11-2 and TRBJ1-1, with D possibly matching TRBD1 (6 bases). The CDR3 totals 13 residues. V was clipped by 3 bases and J by 5 bases, with 10 bases between them. CDR1 is SGHAT, CDR2 FQNNGV, per germline. For the CDR3, the DNA is TGTGCCAGCAGCTTCAAGGGGGTAACTGAAGCTTTCTTT. It specifies CASSFKGVTEAFF.

V is TRBV28 and J is TRBJ2-5; 8 bases map to TRBD1. The germline CDR1 and CDR2 sequences are MDHEN and SYDVKM. The CDR3 contains 15 residues. With V trimmed by 5 bases and J by 4 bases, 9 bases remained unmatched. The CDR3 DNA reads as TGTGCCAGCAGTGGGACAGGTTCAATGGGAGAGACCCAGTACTTC. Protein product: CASSGTGSMGETQYF.

The V and J genes are TRBV5-6 and TRBJ1-1; D gene unclear. Germline-derived CDR1 and CDR2 are SGHDT and YYEEEE. The CDR3 covers 13 residues. Deletions cut 3 bases from V and 4 bases from J, with 10 bases between. The CDR3 nucleotides are TGTGCCAGCAGCTCCTCCCGGGTCACTGAAGCTTTCTTT. It encodes CASSSSRVTEAFF.

The chain uses TRBV29-1 and TRBJ2-1; D possibly corresponds to TRBD1 (6 bases). Germline V gene sequence: CDR1 SQVTM, CDR2 ANQGSEA. V was shortened by 5 bases and J by 13 bases, with 21 bases between the two germline ends. The CDR3 runs to 13 residues. CDR3 in DNA: TGCAGCGTTCAATCCAGACAGGCCACCAATCAGTTCTTC. Its protein is CSVQSRQATNQFF.

This sequence joins TRBV4-2 and TRBJ2-7; 11 bases match TRBD1. The CDR3 totals 17 residues. From germline, CDR1 is LGHNA and CDR2 YNFKEQ. The V segment lost 0 bases and the J segment 7 bases; nucleotides outside the gene matches: 11. For the CDR3, the DNA is TGTGCCAGCAGCCAAGATGGTCCCGGACAGGGGGCTGGGGAGCAGTACTTC. It yields the protein CASSQDGPGQGAGEQYF.

The gene calls are TRBV4-2 and TRBJ1-1; 9 bases line up with TRBD1. This CDR3 is 16 amino acids long. In germline, CDR1 is LGHNA, CDR2 YNFKEQ. Trimming took 3 bases from V and 3 from J; bases not matched to a gene: 8. The CDR3 loop is CASSHEKQGAYTEAFF. CDR3 DNA sequence: TGTGCCAGCAGCCACGAAAAACAGGGGGCCTACACTGAAGCTTTCTTT.

CDR3 amino acids: CASSPGQGVFYEQYF. As DNA, the CDR3 is TGTGCCAGCAGCCCGGGACAGGGGGTATTCTACGAGCAGTACTTC. This chain links TRBV2 with TRBJ2-7; TRBD1 aligns across 11 bases. Germline loops: CDR1 SNHLY, CDR2 FYNNEI. The CDR3 spans 15 residues. The ends lost 6 bases at V and 3 bases at J; junction bases unmatched: 7.

This chain uses TRBV2 with TRBJ2-3, with 8 bases matching TRBD2. The germline gives CDR1 SNHLY, CDR2 FYNNEI. The V and J ends lost 5 bases and 6 bases, in that order; junction bases with no gene match: 16. CDR3 length: 17 residues. CDR3 residues: CASSPGVGAGVGDTQYF. The CDR3 bases are TGTGCCAGCAGTCCGGGGGTAGGAGCGGGAGTTGGGGATACGCAGTATTTT.

The chain links TRBV30 to TRBJ1-2; 8 nucleotides agree with TRBD1. CDR1 is GTSNPN and CDR2 is SVGIG in the germline V gene (reference sequence). V was clipped by 3 bases and J by 8 bases; unmatched bases: 8. The CDR3 is made up of 13 amino acids. Here the CDR3 DNA reads TGTGCCTGGAGGCAGGACAGGGTAGGCGGCTACACCTTC. Protein: CAWRQDRVGGYTF.

V gene TRBV5-1 combines with J gene TRBJ2-5; tentatively, D is TRBD1 (6 bases). Germline CDR1 is SGHRS and CDR2 is YFSETQ. Trimming shortened V by 6 bases and J by 5 bases, and 20 bases separated the two germline ends. The CDR3 runs 15 residues. CDR3 residues: CASTPLPTGYETQYF. CDR3 coding DNA: TGCGCCAGCACCCCCTTACCTACAGGGTACGAGACCCAGTACTTC.

This chain links TRBV7-9 with TRBJ1-3; TRBD1 matches 9 bases. CDR3 length equals 18 residues. Trimming cost V 6 bases and J 7 bases; bases outside gene matches: 19. The V gene's germline CDR1 is SEHNR and CDR2 FQNEAQ (reference sequence). Written as DNA, the CDR3 is TGTGCCAGCAGAAAAGGTCCGGGACAGGGAGGAATTAGGAACACCATATATTTT. Translated, it gives CASRKGPGQGGIRNTIYF. The full variable domain, rest sourced from reference TRBV7-9 and TRBJ1-3, is DTGVSQNPRHKITKRGQNVTFRCDPISEHNRLYWYRQTLGQGPEFLTYFQNEAQLEKSRLLSDRFSAERPKGSFSTLEIQRTEQGDSAMYLCASRKGPGQGGIRNTIYFGEGSWLTVV.

The chain has TRBV6-5 and TRBJ2-1; D call uncertain. This CDR3 region has 15 residues. Trimming shortened V by 6 bases and J by 0 bases, and 12 bases separated the two germline ends. The germline V gene encodes CDR1 MNHEY and CDR2 SVGAGI. The CDR3 DNA reads as TGTGCCAGCAGGCCGGGTCCTAACTCCTACAATGAGCAGTTCTTC. Translation gives CASRPGPNSYNEQFF.

This sequence joins TRBV7-9 and TRBJ2-7, with TRBD1 as a possible D gene (5 bases). The ends were cut back, 3 bases at V and 2 bases at J, with 8 bases in the middle. Germline CDR1 is SEHNR and CDR2 is FQNEAQ (reference sequence). The length of the CDR3 is 13 residues. The CDR3 bases are TGTGCCAGCAGCTTCACAGGTCCCTACGAGCAGTACTTC. Residues: CASSFTGPYEQYF.

J is TRBJ2-7 and V is TRBV2; 8 bases are shared with TRBD1. This CDR3 is built from 11 residues. V lost 7 bases and J lost 5; bases outside the gene matches: 1. From germline, CDR1 is SNHLY and CDR2 FYNNEI. The DNA of the CDR3 is TGTGCCAGCATACAGGGGGACGAGCAGTACTTC. Protein: CASIQGDEQYF.

This chain uses TRBV6-1 with TRBJ1-2; TRBD1 might be the D (5 bases). This CDR3 spans 15 amino acids. Trimming cost V 7 bases and J 8 bases, with 23 bases left between them. Germline CDR1 reads MNHNS; CDR2 reads SASEGT. The CDR3 nucleotides read TGTGCCAGCATTCTATTTGCCAGGGTTAAGGACGGCTACACCTTC. Amino acids: CASILFARVKDGYTF.

J is TRBJ2-1 and V is TRBV11-1, with 8 nucleotides matching TRBD2. Germline CDR1 is SGHAT and CDR2 is FQDESV (reference sequence). Trimming removed 6 bases from V and 7 bases from J; junction bases left unmatched: 14. The CDR3 totals 16 residues. The CDR3 spells CASSSIQAGARNEQFF. In DNA, the CDR3 is TGTGCCAGCAGTTCTATACAAGCGGGAGCAAGAAATGAGCAGTTCTTC.

This chain connects TRBV29-1 to TRBJ2-1; TRBD1 might be the D (6 bases). This CDR3 region has 13 residues. V was shortened by 7 bases and J by 2 bases, with 12 bases between the two germline ends. The germline CDR1 and CDR2 sequences are SQVTM and ANQGSEA. The CDR3 region is CSGRGYPYNEQFF. The CDR3 bases are TGCAGCGGCAGGGGTTATCCCTACAATGAGCAGTTCTTC.

This clone was counted a few times. The DNA for the CDR3 is TGTGCCAGCAGTTACAGCTGGGGGGGACAAGAGACCCAGTACTTC. Its translation is CASSYSWGGQETQYF. The rearrangement joins TRBV6-5 to TRBJ2-5, with 7 bases lining up with TRBD2. CDR1 and CDR2 from the germline V gene are MNHEY and SVGAGI. V lost 2 bases and J lost 2; bases outside the gene matches: 5. The CDR3 length is 15 residues.

This clone was observed once. This chain connects TRBV11-2 to TRBJ1-5; maybe TRBD1 (5 bases). The CDR3 is made up of 15 amino acids. Germline CDR1 reads SGHAT; CDR2 reads FQNNGV. V was trimmed by 5 bases and J by 3 bases, leaving 14 bases between them. CDR3 sequence (DNA): TGTGCCAGCAGCCTGACAGACAGCTTCAATCAGCCCCAGCATTTT. This translates into CASSLTDSFNQPQHF.

The chain employs TRBV5-1 and TRBJ2-1, with 8 bases aligning to TRBD2. This CDR3 spans 14 amino acids. Germline V lookup: CDR1 SGHRS, CDR2 YFSETQ. The V and J ends lost 5 bases and 0 bases, in that order; junction bases with no gene match: 1. The CDR3 here is CASRAGGSYNEQFF. In nucleotides, the CDR3 is TGCGCCAGCAGGGCGGGAGGCTCCTACAATGAGCAGTTCTTC.

The chain carries TRBV4-1 and TRBJ2-7; a weak D match, TRBD1 (6 bases). The V end lost 3 bases, the J end lost 2 bases, and 14 bases lay between the germline ends. Germline CDR1 MGHRA, CDR2 YSYEKL. CDR3 length equals 15 residues. CDR3 nucleotide sequence: TGCGCCAGCAGCCAGGCCGGGACACCGGCCTACGAGCAGTACTTC. The encoded protein is CASSQAGTPAYEQYF.

The chain recombines TRBV10-3 with TRBJ1-6, with D unresolved. V shed 0 bases and J shed 7 bases, with 7 bases lying between them. There are 14 residues in the CDR3. The germline V gene has CDR1 ENHRY and CDR2 SYGVKD. In DNA, the CDR3 is TGTGCCATCAGTGAGTCGGAGAGGAATTCACCCCTCCACTTT. Translation: CAISESERNSPLHF.

This chain connects TRBV7-9 to TRBJ1-2; no reliable D call. The germline V gene encodes CDR1 SEHNR and CDR2 FQNEAQ (reference sequence). V was trimmed by 1 base and J by 4 bases, leaving 10 bases between them. The CDR3 is 14 residues long. DNA of the CDR3: TGTGCCAGCAGCTTAGGCGAGGTGTCCTATGGCTACACCTTC. As protein: CASSLGEVSYGYTF.